This T cell receptor beta chain was retrieved from a study of blood T cell repertoires in COVID-19. Study-wide background: Sites in the United States, Italy and Spain provided acute and convalescent COVID-19 samples. The analysed material was cDNA or gDNA that came from T cells, B-cell-depleted T cells, or PBMCs.

This clone was counted only a few times. In the original processing: By means of reference gene primer amplification, nucleated cell counts were estimated. Method: immunoSEQ multiplex PCR; TCRdb's copy keeps in-frame clones and lacks some. Clonal size and the V and J genes are those of that table, whereas D and trimming came from the DNA. The repertoire holds roughly 230,000 clones, approximately 85% seen once, with about 0.93% in the top ten. The sequenced sample consisted of peripheral blood. The receptor was derived from a man aged 40-55 years with acute or convalescent COVID-19.

CDR3 nucleotides: TGTGCCAGCACCCCGGGGGGCAGTGCCTCTGGGGCCAACGTCCTGACTTTC. Translating it yields CASTPGGSASGANVLTF. V usage is TRBV3-1 (or the pseudogene TRBV3-2) and J usage is TRBJ2-6, with D possibly TRBD2 on 7 matching bases. Trimming left V 7 bases short and J 0 bases short, with 16 bases between. Germline V gives CDR1 LGHDT, CDR2 YNNKEL (reference sequence). This CDR3 comprises 17 residues.